This T cell receptor beta chain was profiled in a study of blood T cell repertoires in COVID-19. Study overall: Some COVID-19 samples were acute and others convalescent; all came from the United States, Italy and Spain. In each case, the material was cDNA or gDNA derived from T cells, B-cell-depleted T cells, or PBMCs.

Original methodology: Cell counts per sample came from amplifying reference gene primers. Measured with immunoSEQ multiplex PCR; TCRdb has only the in-frame clones, and not every one. V, J and clone size are taken as reported in that table, and D and trimming were inferred from the DNA itself. The sample has roughly 230,000 clones; 81% are singletons. This CDR3 is 14 amino acids long. Germline V gene data show CDR1 as KGHSH and CDR2 as LQKENI. The V gene lost 3 bases and the J gene lost 2 bases, with 8 bases spanning the gap. The sequenced sample was peripheral blood. V is TRBV18 and J is TRBJ1-5; D uncertain. The clonotype was recovered from a woman older than 75 with acute or convalescent COVID-19. CDR3 amino acids: CASSPSGGNQPQHF. CDR3 nucleotides: TGTGCCAGCTCACCCTCCGGTGGCAATCAGCCCCAGCATTTT.